This T cell receptor (beta chain) was captured by sequencing in a study of Graves' ophthalmopathy and Graves' hyperthyroidism. Study findings and constraints: Between ophthalmopathy and stable hyperthyroidism, a 13-signature model drew a separation with roughly 85% sensitivity and around 80% specificity. Most clonotypes expanded in thyroid above 0.001 frequency were present in blood too.

This clonotype occurred a few times. Its target is unknown. This CDR3 region has 16 residues. Per germline, CDR1 ENHRY and CDR2 SYGVKD. With V trimmed by 3 bases and J by 9 bases, 13 bases remained unmatched. RNA served as the template for amplifying TCR beta CDR3 regions. Scientists carried out first-round RT-PCR using HTBI primers and then a second-round multiplex PCR. From the multiplex PCR reads, TCRdb called clonotypes with MiXCR, one entry per CDR3 protein. This repertoire shows roughly 1.1 million distinct CDR3 sequences, around a third found once; its top ten account for around 10%. Sequencing was carried out using peripheral blood or thyroid tissue (not recorded which). The clonotype comes from an adult man with Graves' hyperthyroidism. The chain links TRBV10-3 to TRBJ1-4; 7 bases agree with TRBD1. The CDR3 spells CAISDTLRQGLKKLFF. The CDR3 bases are TGTGCCATCAGTGATACCCTTCGACAGGGTTTGAAAAAACTGTTTTTT.